This TCR beta chain originates from a study of shared clonotypes between healthy human individuals. Assay used: immunoSEQ multiplex PCR; TCRdb lists only in-frame clones, some missing. This sample has roughly 520,000 clones, with roughly 95% found just once. This receptor was taken from a young woman in good health. Sequences were obtained from naive CD4+ T cells sorted from blood. The subset denotes: CD45RA+ positively selected.

This chain's CDR3 is CASSSYRDRYNEQFF. CDR3 DNA sequence: TGTGCCAGCAGCTCTTACCGGGACAGGTACAATGAGCAGTTCTTC. The chain has TRBV7-8 and TRBJ2-1, with 8 bases lining up with TRBD1. Looked up from germline, CDR1 is SGHVS and CDR2 is FQNEAQ. J gave up 4 bases and V 4 bases, and 6 bases lay outside the gene matches. This CDR3 contains 15 residues. The variable domain in full, completed from reference TRBV7-8 and TRBJ2-1, reads GAGVSQSPRYKVAKRGQDVALRCDPISGHVSLFWYQQALGQGPEFLTYFQNEAQLDKSGLPSDRFFAERPEGSVSTLKIQRTQQEDSAVYLCASSSYRDRYNEQFFGPGTRLTVL.